This passage covers 25 T cell receptor beta chains from one sample sequenced in a study of shared clonotypes between healthy human individuals. Naivety among CD8 cells was defined by CD45RO negativity and positive CCR7 selection, thereby excluding terminally differentiated effector memory CD45RA+ cells. Repertoires were generated with immunoSEQ multiplex PCR, while TCRdb's copy carries only in-frame clones and drops some. The sample consists of hundreds of thousands of clones, about 91% of them appearing once. Sequenced material: naive CD8+ T cells sorted from blood. The receptors here all came from a young man in good health.

CDR3 sequence: CASSEEVGGANVLTF. The CDR3 coding sequence is TGTGCCAGCAGTGAGGAAGTCGGCGGGGCCAACGTCCTGACTTTC. The rearrangement joins TRBV2 to TRBJ2-6; D unresolved. Germline CDR1 SNHLY, CDR2 FYNNEI. The CDR3 consists of 15 residues. The germline V and J ends were trimmed by 3 bases and 4 bases, with 10 bases remaining between them.

This rearrangement joins TRBV19 to TRBJ2-1; D is possibly TRBD1 or TRBD2 (5 bases each). The germline gives CDR1 LNHDA, CDR2 SQIVND (reference sequence). The CDR3 runs 16 residues. V was trimmed by 6 bases and J by 3 bases, leaving 18 bases between them. CDR3 sequence (DNA): TGTGCCAGTAGCCACCGGGACGGAGGCTACTACAATGAGCAGTTCTTC. This gives the protein CASSHRDGGYYNEQFF.

The chain has TRBV11-2 and TRBJ2-7; D gene unclear. The V gene lost 0 bases and the J gene lost 9 bases, with 12 bases spanning the gap. The CDR3 consists of 13 residues. CDR1 and CDR2 from the germline V gene are SGHAT and FQNNGV. CDR3 sequence: CASSLDPPSTQYF. The CDR3 nucleotides read TGTGCCAGCAGCTTAGATCCCCCCTCTACGCAGTACTTC.

This clone was counted only a few times. The gene calls are TRBV7-8 and TRBJ2-7; 10 bases agree with TRBD1. The CDR3 length is 15 residues. V lost 5 bases and J lost 6; bases outside the gene matches: 10. Germline V gene data show CDR1 as SGHVS and CDR2 as FQNEAQ. The CDR3 sequence: CASSTTSGTGVEQYF. The CDR3 nucleotides are TGTGCCAGCAGCACCACCTCCGGGACAGGGGTCGAGCAGTACTTC. The full variable domain, rest sourced from reference TRBV7-8 and TRBJ2-7, is GAGVSQSPRYKVAKRGQDVALRCDPISGHVSLFWYQQALGQGPEFLTYFQNEAQLDKSGLPSDRFFAERPEGSVSTLKIQRTQQEDSAVYLCASSTTSGTGVEQYFGPGTRLTVT.

To note about this clone: The same CDR3 can be traced to other DNA sequences in this sample. J is TRBJ2-7 and V is TRBV11-2, with TRBD1 as a possible D gene (5 bases). The ends were cut back, 1 base at V and 3 bases at J, with 7 bases in the middle. Germline CDR1 reads SGHAT; CDR2 reads FQNNGV. CDR3 length: 13 residues. CDR3 in DNA: TGTGCCAGCAGCTTAGGAACAGGCTACGAGCAGTACTTC. Translated, it gives CASSLGTGYEQYF.

The chain has TRBV11-2 and TRBJ2-2; 9 nucleotides line up with TRBD2. Germline CDR1 reads SGHAT; CDR2 reads FQNNGV. This CDR3 is 15 amino acids long. The trim removed 3 bases at V and 4 bases at J, leaving 3 bases unmatched. The CDR3 loop is CASSLASGTTGELFF. CDR3 DNA: TGTGCCAGCAGCTTGGCTAGCGGGACCACCGGGGAGCTGTTTTTT. Using reference TRBV11-2 and TRBJ2-2 for the parts outside the CDR3, the full variable domain is EAGVAQSPRYKIIEKRQSVAFWCNPISGHATLYWYQQILGQGPKLLIQFQNNGVVDDSQLPKDRFSAERLKGVDSTLKIQPAKLEDSAVYLCASSLASGTTGELFFGEGSRLTVL.

This clone was seen just once. Here the CDR3 DNA reads TGTGCCTCATTAGGGACGGGGAACACTGAAGCTTTCTTT. It specifies CASLGTGNTEAFF. The chain employs TRBV30 and TRBJ1-1; maybe TRBD1 (5 bases). Germline values: CDR1 GTSNPN, CDR2 SVGIG (reference sequence). V lost 7 bases and J lost 1, with 13 bases in between. The CDR3 has 13 residues.

The gene calls are TRBV11-2 and TRBJ1-1, with unresolved D. Trimming removed 6 bases at V and 5 bases at J, with 10 bases between. CDR1 and CDR2 from the germline V gene are SGHAT and FQNNGV. The CDR3 spans 12 residues. The CDR3 nucleotides are TGTGCCAGCAGATCTGGAGGAACTGAAGCTTTCTTT. It encodes CASRSGGTEAFF.

The V call is TRBV27, the J call TRBJ2-7, with 14 bases that match TRBD2. The V gene end was trimmed by 5 bases and the J gene end by 4 bases; junction bases not matched to a gene: 7. This CDR3 comprises 16 residues. From germline, CDR1 is MNHEY and CDR2 SMNVEV (reference sequence). The CDR3 here is CASSKPGLAGVYEQYF. The DNA for the CDR3 is TGTGCCAGCAGTAAACCGGGACTAGCGGGAGTATACGAGCAGTACTTC.

The chain combines TRBV7-9 with TRBJ2-2; 7 nucleotides agree with TRBD2. V shed 8 bases and J 6 bases; nucleotides not matched to a gene: 6. CDR1 SEHNR and CDR2 FQNEAQ come from the germline V gene (reference sequence). The CDR3 runs 13 residues. The CDR3 DNA reads TGTGCCAGCCACCCGGGGGGTCCCGGGGAGCTGTTTTTT. It specifies CASHPGGPGELFF.

The V gene is TRBV5-1, the J gene TRBJ2-5; D perhaps matches TRBD1 (5 bases). Germline-derived CDR1 and CDR2 are SGHRS and YFSETQ. Trimming pared 3 bases from V and 1 base from J, leaving 10 bases between. There are 14 residues in the CDR3. The CDR3 is CASSSKGFQETQYF. CDR3 DNA: TGCGCCAGCAGCTCAAAGGGGTTCCAAGAGACCCAGTACTTC. Using reference TRBV5-1 and TRBJ2-5 for the parts outside the CDR3, the full variable domain is KAGVTQTPRYLIKTRGQQVTLSCSPISGHRSVSWYQQTPGQGLQFLFEYFSETQRNKGNFPGRFSGRQFSNSRSEMNVSTLELGDSALYLCASSSKGFQETQYFGPGTRLLVL.

CDR3: CASSLEGQAADTQYF. DNA of the CDR3: TGCGCCAGCAGCTTGGAGGGACAGGCGGCAGATACGCAGTATTTT. V and J are TRBV5-1 and TRBJ2-3; 8 bases fit TRBD1. Germline CDR1 reads SGHRS; CDR2 reads YFSETQ. Unmatched junction bases numbered 4, after V lost 0 bases and J lost 4 bases. There are 15 residues in the CDR3.

The chain recombines TRBV19 with TRBJ2-1; TRBD1 matches at 12 bases. The V and J ends lost 6 bases and 8 bases, in that order; junction bases with no gene match: 8. The CDR3 covers 15 residues. Germline V gene sequence: CDR1 LNHDA, CDR2 SQIVND (reference sequence). CDR3 bases: TGTGCCAGTAGCGATCCGGGACAGGGGGCGGATGAGCAGTTCTTC. Its translation is CASSDPGQGADEQFF. The full variable domain, rest sourced from reference TRBV19 and TRBJ2-1, is DGGITQSPKYLFRKEGQNVTLSCEQNLNHDAMYWYRQDPGQGLRLIYYSQIVNDFQKGDIAEGYSVSREKKESFPLTVTSAQKNPTAFYLCASSDPGQGADEQFFGPGTRLTVL.

The V call is TRBV19, the J call TRBJ2-3; D call uncertain. Trimming took off 10 bases at V and 3 bases at J, with 14 bases between the two ends. CDR3 length equals 13 residues. Germline CDR1 and CDR2: LNHDA and SQIVND (reference sequence). CDR3 amino acids: CATIYPFTDTQYF. DNA for the CDR3: TGTGCCACAATTTATCCATTTACAGATACGCAGTATTTT.

V is TRBV4-3 and J is TRBJ2-1; D uncertain. The CDR3 covers 11 residues. Germline values: CDR1 LGHNA, CDR2 YSLEER. Trimming shortened V by 4 bases and J by 8 bases, and 6 bases separated the two germline ends. The CDR3 DNA is TGCGCCAGCAGCCTTGGGGATGAGCAGTTCTTC. It yields the protein CASSLGDEQFF.

The chain couples TRBV13 to TRBJ1-2; D ambiguous. Germline V gene sequence: CDR1 PRHDT, CDR2 FYEKMQ (reference sequence). The CDR3 has 14 residues. Trimming pared 0 bases from V and 0 bases from J, leaving 5 bases between. As DNA, the CDR3 is TGTGCCAGCAGCTTAGGGAGGGCTAACTATGGCTACACCTTC. Translation gives CASSLGRANYGYTF.

The chain recombines TRBV7-9 with TRBJ1-1, with D possibly being TRBD1 (6 bases). Germline CDR1 is SEHNR and CDR2 is FQNEAQ (reference sequence). Trimming left V 5 bases short and J 1 base short, with 11 bases between. This CDR3 is 14 amino acids long. The CDR3 is CASSPGTPNTEAFF. DNA for the CDR3: TGTGCCAGCAGCCCAGGGACACCGAACACTGAAGCTTTCTTT.

The V call is TRBV10-3, the J call TRBJ2-2; 7 positions match TRBD1. CDR1 and CDR2 from the germline V gene are ENHRY and SYGVKD. J was trimmed by 6 bases and V by 3 bases; bases with no gene match: 7. The CDR3 length is 15 residues. The CDR3 DNA sequence: TGTGCCATCAGTGAAAAACAGGGGTGGGCCGGGGAGCTGTTTTTT. Amino acids: CAISEKQGWAGELFF.

This clone was seen only once. The chain uses TRBV27 and TRBJ1-5; D may be TRBD1 (5 bases). Germline V lookup: CDR1 MNHEY, CDR2 SMNVEV (reference sequence). V was pared by 0 bases and J by 3 bases, with 15 bases between. The CDR3 sequence is 17 residues long. The CDR3 sequence is CASSLSGVEGPNQPQHF. In DNA, the CDR3 is TGTGCCAGCAGTTTATCTGGGGTTGAGGGGCCCAATCAGCCCCAGCATTTT.

The rearrangement joins TRBV10-3 to TRBJ1-5; D not resolved. V was trimmed by 0 bases and J by 2 bases, leaving 8 bases between them. The CDR3 consists of 15 residues. Germline CDR1 is ENHRY and CDR2 is SYGVKD. The CDR3 protein is CAISESQVGNQPQHF. Here the CDR3 DNA reads TGTGCCATCAGTGAGTCGCAGGTTGGCAATCAGCCCCAGCATTTT.

The V call is TRBV28, the J call TRBJ2-4; no definite D call. CDR1 and CDR2 from the germline V gene are MDHEN and SYDVKM. Trimming took 7 bases from V and 0 from J, leaving 13 bases between them. The CDR3 extends over 15 amino acids. The CDR3 protein is CASTTTRLAKNIQYF. The CDR3 region has the DNA TGTGCCAGCACCACAACCAGGCTAGCCAAAAACATTCAGTACTTC.

The rearrangement links TRBV27 to TRBJ1-5, with 7 bases fitting TRBD1. The trim removed 6 bases at V and 0 bases at J, leaving 5 bases unmatched. The CDR3 runs 15 residues. The germline V gene encodes CDR1 MNHEY and CDR2 SMNVEV (reference sequence). The DNA for the CDR3 is TGTGCCAGCAGCCCTGGGACAGTTAGCAATCAGCCCCAGCATTTT. Translation: CASSPGTVSNQPQHF.

CDR3 region: CASSPPYAGELFF. CDR3 in DNA: TGTGCCAGCAGCCCCCCCTACGCCGGGGAGCTGTTTTTT. The rearrangement joins TRBV7-9 to TRBJ2-2; D is unclear. The V end was cut by 5 bases, the J end by 6 bases, with 10 bases between. Per germline, CDR1 SEHNR and CDR2 FQNEAQ (reference sequence). There are 13 residues in the CDR3.

CDR3 nucleotides: TGCGCCAGCAGTGATTTCCAACGGGAGGTGACCACAGATACGCAGTATTTT. This translates into CASSDFQREVTTDTQYF. V usage is TRBV10-2 and J usage is TRBJ2-3, with 7 nucleotides matching TRBD2. CDR1 and CDR2 (germline): WSHSY, SAAADI. The V segment lost 3 bases and the J segment 2 bases; nucleotides outside the gene matches: 11. This CDR3 is 17 amino acids long.

The V gene is TRBV9, the J gene TRBJ1-1; 7 positions match TRBD1. The germline gives CDR1 SGDLS, CDR2 YYNGEE. V shed 3 bases and J 4 bases; nucleotides not matched to a gene: 9. This CDR3 spans 15 amino acids. The CDR3 spells CASSARTGEGTEAFF. The CDR3 DNA reads TGTGCCAGCAGCGCTAGAACAGGGGAGGGCACTGAAGCTTTCTTT.